This T cell receptor beta chain was identified during a study of T cell repertoires in cytomegalovirus infection. Overall study: From public TCR beta signatures came an indication of both CMV infection and matching HLA type.

TCRdb reanalysed the reads using MiXCR and keeps one entry per CDR3 protein. The top ten hold approximately 25% of the sample, which has over 150,000 distinct CDR3 sequences, approximately 18% seen once. Notes on the study in general: Dominating the ex vivo response were HLA-C-restricted CMV-specific TCR beta clonotypes.

This clonotype was observed many times. Its antigen is unknown. This CDR3 is 13 amino acids long. In germline, CDR1 is SGHRS, CDR2 YFSETQ. Trimming left V 0 bases short and J 1 base short, with 5 bases between. This clonotype originated in a human donor in good health (CMV status not recorded). Some clones in this sample may be carry-over from other donors' samples. The chain is built from TRBV5-1 and TRBJ2-7; no definite D call. Sequencing was done on a sample of CD8+ T cells from PBMCs. In nucleotides, the CDR3 is TGCGCCAGCAGCTTGGATGGGTCCTACGAGCAGTACTTC. Translating gives CASSLDGSYEQYF.